This T cell receptor (beta chain) was sequenced during a study of T cell repertoires in cytomegalovirus infection. Study at large: Selected CMV epitopes included recently identified HLA-C-restricted ones as well as well-studied HLA-B-restricted ones. Evidence of both CMV infection and a matching HLA type came from public TCR beta signatures.

Via MiXCR, TCRdb re-called the reads, giving one row per CDR3 protein. Here the sample spans around 900,000 distinct CDR3 sequences, approximately 30% being singletons. About this clonotype itself: Its antigen is undetermined.

Study results and limitations: There were HLA-C-restricted CMV-specific TCR beta clonotypes dominating the ex vivo response.

This CDR3 contains 16 residues. Trimming cost V 7 bases and J 1 base, with 17 bases left between them. Sequenced material: cultured CD8+ T cells from PBMCs, taken from culture after CMV antigen stimulation. This sequence joins TRBV12-3 or TRBV12-4 and TRBJ1-5; D not certain. The clonotype comes from a human donor in good health (CMV status not recorded). Some clones in this sample may be carry-over from other donors' samples. This chain's CDR3 is CASTADAGGSNQPQHF. The CDR3 region has the DNA TGTGCCAGCACTGCCGACGCGGGAGGGAGCAATCAGCCCCAGCATTTT.